The present T cell receptor (beta chain) was sequenced within a study of cytomegalovirus exposure and HLA in healthy donors. Overall study: About 85 million unique TCRs from HLA-typed donors were held in an early release of data.

The PCR used 60 Vbeta and 13 Jbeta primers. Sequenced by immunoSEQ multiplex PCR; TCRdb stores in-frame clones only, minus some. The sample gives some 200,000 clones, roughly 80% of which show up once; about 0.63% is in the top ten. The material sequenced was PBMCs. The origin of this receptor is a boy under 18 in good health and CMV-seronegative.

The CDR3 sequence: CSVGGRRETQYF. The CDR3 coding sequence is TGCAGCGTTGGTGGTAGGCGGGAGACCCAGTACTTC. This chain connects TRBV29-1 to TRBJ2-5; D unclear. In germline, CDR1 is SQVTM, CDR2 ANQGSEA. Trimming removed 4 bases from V and 5 bases from J, with 11 bases in between. CDR3 length: 12 amino acids.